A single sample gave rise to the 4 T cell receptor beta chains below, sequenced in a study of blood T cell repertoires in COVID-19. Produced via immunoSEQ multiplex PCR; TCRdb's table is partial and in-frame only. The sample records fewer than 200,000 clones, around 80% being singletons. Sequences were obtained from PBMCs or T cells enriched from blood (not recorded which). Receptor source: a woman in her forties or fifties who had recovered from COVID-19.

This chain uses TRBV28 with TRBJ1-2; D possibly corresponds to TRBD1 (6 bases). Trimming removed 6 bases from V and 5 bases from J, with 16 bases in between. The CDR3 spans 14 residues. Germline V CDR1 and CDR2: MDHEN, SYDVKM. The chain's CDR3 is CASRDTGPGYGYTF. The CDR3 DNA reads TGTGCCAGCAGGGATACAGGGCCGGGGTATGGCTACACCTTC.

Written as DNA, the CDR3 is TGTGCCAGCAGTGAATCCGGGGTCACAGATACGCAGTATTTT. Translating gives CASSESGVTDTQYF. The chain is built from TRBV25-1 and TRBJ2-3; tentative D call: TRBD2 (5 bases). The CDR3 length is 14 residues. Between the trimmed V and J ends, which lost 1 base and 2 bases, there was a span of 7 bases. Germline V CDR1 and CDR2: MGHDK, SYGVNS.

This chain links TRBV7-2 with TRBJ1-6, with D tentatively TRBD1 (6 bases). Deletions cut 1 base from V and 3 bases from J, with 13 bases between. The CDR3 runs to 17 residues. Germline V gene sequence: CDR1 SGHTA, CDR2 FQGNSA. The CDR3 spells CASSLVAGESYNSPLHF. Here the CDR3 DNA reads TGTGCCAGCAGCTTAGTAGCAGGGGAAAGCTATAATTCACCCCTCCACTTT.

The chain has TRBV28 and TRBJ1-2, with 7 nucleotides matching TRBD1. Germline loops: CDR1 MDHEN, CDR2 SYDVKM. The V segment lost 4 bases and the J segment 6 bases; nucleotides outside the gene matches: 8. The CDR3 spans 14 residues. The CDR3 DNA follows: TGTGCCAGCAGTTCGACCGGGACAGTCGATGGCTACACCTTC. The encoded protein is CASSSTGTVDGYTF.